A single sample is the source of the 5 T cell receptor beta chains below, sequenced in a study of cytomegalovirus exposure and HLA in healthy donors. It was with 60 Vbeta and 13 Jbeta primers that the PCR ran. Assay: immunoSEQ multiplex PCR; the TCRdb copy retains only in-frame clones and omits some. The sample has 100,000 or so clones, 63% seen once. Specimen: PBMCs. The receptors here all came from a human donor in good health.

There are a few counts of this clone. The chain links TRBV29-1 to TRBJ2-3; tentatively, D is TRBD1 (5 bases). In germline, CDR1 is SQVTM, CDR2 ANQGSEA. CDR3 length: 12 residues. Trimming pared 3 bases from V and 7 bases from J, leaving 11 bases between. CDR3 nucleotide sequence: TGCAGCGTTGAGTTGTGGGGCTATACGCAGTATTTT. This sequence encodes CSVELWGYTQYF.

The J gene is TRBJ2-5, the V gene TRBV27, with 9 bases matching TRBD1. Near its end, the DNA agrees better with TRBJ2-7, so the J call may be wrong. Germline V CDR1 and CDR2: MNHEY, SMNVEV (reference sequence). The CDR3 length is 13 residues. The CDR3 DNA follows: TGTGCCAGCAGGAGACAGGGGGCCTACGAGCAGTACTTC. Its protein product is CASRRQGAYEQYF.

This clone was recorded only once. DNA for the CDR3: TGTGCCAGCAGCCCCTTGGTCTCTACGTACAATGAGCAGTTCTTC. Translating gives CASSPLVSTYNEQFF. The rearrangement joins TRBV7-6 to TRBJ2-1; D unresolved. The germline gives CDR1 SGHVS, CDR2 FNYEAQ. The V end lost 5 bases, the J end lost 4 bases, and 15 bases lay between the germline ends. The CDR3 contains 15 residues.

CDR3 DNA: TGTGCCAGCAGTTACCAGGGGGCTCGTGGCTACACCTTC. Its translation is CASSYQGARGYTF. This chain uses TRBV7-9 with TRBJ1-2; 8 bases are a match to TRBD1. Germline loops: CDR1 SEHNR, CDR2 FQNEAQ (reference sequence). CDR3 size: 13 residues. With 6 bases clipped from V and 7 bases from J, the junction kept 7 bases outside the gene matches.

The rearrangement joins TRBV5-1 to TRBJ2-3; tentatively, D is TRBD2 (6 bases). Trimming pared 4 bases from V and 5 bases from J, leaving 17 bases between. The CDR3 runs to 15 residues. Germline CDR1 is SGHRS and CDR2 is YFSETQ. CDR3 protein: CASSKASVSGDTQYF. The DNA of the CDR3 is TGCGCCAGCAGCAAGGCTAGCGTTAGCGGAGATACGCAGTATTTT.